This TCR beta chain appears in the sequencing data of a study of T cell responses to AZD1222 COVID-19 vaccine. General study points: CD4 TCRs linked to vaccination spanned spike, dominating at 160-218 and 743-854. A reported finding is that nearly half of spike-specific TCRs target unmutated variant regions. Among the donors, most were white British and more were female, and clonal diversity was possibly underestimated.

Of note for this clone: What it binds is unknown.

The table came from immunoSEQ multiplex PCR; TCRdb's copy has only in-frame clones and leaves some out. This sample carries tens of thousands of clones, about 83% of them seen once, and the ten largest clones take 11%. This CDR3 has 15 amino acids. Looked up from germline, CDR1 is SGHRS and CDR2 is YFSETQ. The trim removed 0 bases at V and 2 bases at J, leaving 4 bases unmatched. Specimen: peripheral blood, collected 28 days after the second AZD1222 dose. The chain uses TRBV5-1 and TRBJ2-5; 7 bases agree with TRBD2. This TCR was sampled from an adult who received the AZD1222 COVID-19 vaccine. CDR3 nucleotides: TGCGCCAGCAGCTTGGCCCTGGGAGGGCAAGAGACCCAGTACTTC. This encodes CASSLALGGQETQYF. The variable domain in full, with the rest retrieved from reference TRBV5-1 and TRBJ2-5, is KAGVTQTPRYLIKTRGQQVTLSCSPISGHRSVSWYQQTPGQGLQFLFEYFSETQRNKGNFPGRFSGRQFSNSRSEMNVSTLELGDSALYLCASSLALGGQETQYFGPGTRLLVL.